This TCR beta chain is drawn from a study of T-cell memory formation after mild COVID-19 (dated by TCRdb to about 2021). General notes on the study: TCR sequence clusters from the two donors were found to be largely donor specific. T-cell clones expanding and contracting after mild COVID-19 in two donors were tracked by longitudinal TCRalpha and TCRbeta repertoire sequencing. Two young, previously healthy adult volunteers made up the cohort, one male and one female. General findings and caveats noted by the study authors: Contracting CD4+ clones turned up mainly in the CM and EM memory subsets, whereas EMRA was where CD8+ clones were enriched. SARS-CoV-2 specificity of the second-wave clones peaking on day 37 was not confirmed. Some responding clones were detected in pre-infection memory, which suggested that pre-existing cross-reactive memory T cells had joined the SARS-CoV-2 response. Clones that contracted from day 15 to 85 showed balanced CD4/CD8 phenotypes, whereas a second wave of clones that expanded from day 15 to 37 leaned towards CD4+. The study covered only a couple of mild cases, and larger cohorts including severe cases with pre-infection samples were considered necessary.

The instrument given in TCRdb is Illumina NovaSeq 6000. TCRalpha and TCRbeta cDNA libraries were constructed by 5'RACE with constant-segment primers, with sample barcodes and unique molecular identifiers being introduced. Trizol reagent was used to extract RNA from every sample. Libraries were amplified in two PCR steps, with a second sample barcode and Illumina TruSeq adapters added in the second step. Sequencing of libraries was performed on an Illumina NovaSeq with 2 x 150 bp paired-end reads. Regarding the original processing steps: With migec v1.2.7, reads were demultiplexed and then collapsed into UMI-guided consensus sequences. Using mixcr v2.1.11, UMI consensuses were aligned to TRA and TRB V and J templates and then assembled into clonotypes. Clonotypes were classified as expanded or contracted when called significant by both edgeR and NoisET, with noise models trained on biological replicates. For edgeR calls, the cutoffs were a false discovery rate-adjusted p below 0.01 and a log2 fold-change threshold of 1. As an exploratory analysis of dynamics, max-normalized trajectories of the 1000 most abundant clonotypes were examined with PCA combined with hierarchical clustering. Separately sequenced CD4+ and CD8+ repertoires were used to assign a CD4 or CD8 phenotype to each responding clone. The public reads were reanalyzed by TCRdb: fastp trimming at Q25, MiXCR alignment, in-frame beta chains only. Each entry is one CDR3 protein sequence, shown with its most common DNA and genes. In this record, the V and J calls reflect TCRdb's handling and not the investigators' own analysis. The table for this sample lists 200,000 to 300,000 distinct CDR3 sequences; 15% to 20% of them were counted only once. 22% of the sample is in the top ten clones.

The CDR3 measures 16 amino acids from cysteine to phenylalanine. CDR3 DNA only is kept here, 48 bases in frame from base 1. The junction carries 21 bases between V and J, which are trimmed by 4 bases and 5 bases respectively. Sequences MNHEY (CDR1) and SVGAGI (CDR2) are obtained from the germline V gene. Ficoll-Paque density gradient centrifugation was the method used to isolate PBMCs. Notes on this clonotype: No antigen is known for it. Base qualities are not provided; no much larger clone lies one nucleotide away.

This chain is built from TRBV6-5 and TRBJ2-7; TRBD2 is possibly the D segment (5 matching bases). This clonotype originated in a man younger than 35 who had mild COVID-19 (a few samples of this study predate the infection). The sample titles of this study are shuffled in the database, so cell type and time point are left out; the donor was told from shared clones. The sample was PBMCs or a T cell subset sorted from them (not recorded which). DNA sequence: TGTGCCAGCAGTTTGACCCCCACTCCTTTCGGGGACGAGCAGTACTTC. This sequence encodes CASSLTPTPFGDEQYF.